This TCR beta chain was documented in a study of CD4 T cells in relation to SARS-CoV-2 and coronaviruses. Study as a whole: TCR beta CDR3s were sequenced after 10-day antigen culture of PBMCs.

A few counts support this clone. No antigen is known for it. CD4+ T cells from unexposed donors were obtained before the COVID-19 pandemic (2011-2018). The cells were cultured for 10 days before CD4+ T cells were isolated. Testing used SARS-CoV-2 S/N and four cold-coronavirus spikes on unexposed-donor CD4+ T cells, cells permitting. Sequencing was performed with immunoSEQ multiplex PCR; in TCRdb, only in-frame clones are kept and a portion is missing. The table has under 20,000 clones, about 80% seen once. Germline V gene data show CDR1 as DFQATT and CDR2 as SNEGSKA (reference sequence). The CDR3 length is 10 residues. The V gene lost 7 bases and the J gene lost 4 bases, with 8 bases spanning the gap.

The chain joins TRBV20-1 to TRBJ2-7; D unresolved. Sequencing used CD4+ T cells from PBMCs, cultured in vitro. The receptor comes from a human donor in good health. The CDR3 here is CSDRSYEQYF. In nucleotides, the CDR3 is TGCAGTGACAGAAGTTACGAGCAGTACTTC.